One sample yielded the 7 T cell receptor beta chains listed below, sequenced in a study of T cells in Graves' hyperthyroidism and ophthalmopathy. Amplification of TCR beta CDR3 regions was performed using RNA transcripts as template. Researchers ran a first-round RT-PCR on the TCR CDR3 using the HTBI primer set. TCRdb used MiXCR to reprocess the multiplex PCR reads, holding one entry per CDR3 protein. The sample lists 600,000 or so distinct CDR3 sequences; about 14% were seen once. The sample was blood. The receptors derive from a woman in her fifties or sixties with Graves' ophthalmopathy.

This clonotype was recorded many times. V is TRBV20-1 and J is TRBJ2-7, with D perhaps TRBD2 (6 bases). CDR1 is DFQATT and CDR2 is SNEGSKA in the germline V gene (reference sequence). The CDR3 spans 15 residues. V lost 1 base to trimming and J lost 5 bases, with 18 bases between them. As DNA, the CDR3 is TGCAGTGCTAGAGGACCGGGACTGTCTCCCGACGAGCAGTACTTC. Protein: CSARGPGLSPDEQYF.

In this sample, this clonotype turned up many times. The V gene is TRBV28, the J gene TRBJ2-3; possible D gene TRBD1, 6 bases. This CDR3 has 13 residues. The germline V gene has CDR1 MDHEN and CDR2 SYDVKM. V lost 8 bases to trimming and J lost 6 bases, with 15 bases between them. As DNA, the CDR3 is TGTGCCAGCTGGACAACTAGGGGGGATACGCAGTATTTT. Translated: CASWTTRGDTQYF.

The rearrangement uses TRBV6-1 and TRBJ2-2; possibly TRBD2 for D (6 bases). The germline V and J ends were trimmed by 5 bases and 6 bases, with 16 bases remaining between them. Germline CDR1 is MNHNS and CDR2 is SASEGT. There are 15 residues in the CDR3. In nucleotides, the CDR3 is TGTGCCAGCAGTCAAGGGACTGTTTTCGCCGGGGAGCTGTTTTTT. Residues: CASSQGTVFAGELFF.

The V call is TRBV7-9, the J call TRBJ2-7, with D possibly being TRBD1 (5 bases). V gave up 2 bases and J gave up 0 bases, with 8 bases separating them. Germline-derived CDR1 and CDR2 are SEHNR and FQNEAQ (reference sequence). The CDR3 has 14 residues. The CDR3 DNA sequence: TGTGCCAGCAGCTTAAGACAGAACTCCTACGAGCAGTACTTC. Amino acid sequence: CASSLRQNSYEQYF.

Only a few counts were recorded for this clonotype. This chain's CDR3 is CASSQVYGSGEQFF. The CDR3 DNA is TGTGCCAGCAGCCAAGTCTACGGGAGTGGGGAGCAGTTCTTC. The chain has TRBV14 and TRBJ2-1; tentative D call: TRBD2 (6 bases). The CDR3 runs to 14 residues. Trimming left V 1 base short and J 10 bases short, with 14 bases between. CDR1 is SGHDN and CDR2 is FVKESK in the germline V gene.

This clonotype has ten or more counts. The chain links TRBV7-3 to TRBJ2-3, with D unclear. Germline V CDR1 and CDR2: SGHTA, FQGTGA. CDR3 length equals 13 residues. V was cut by 2 bases and J by 2 bases, with 5 bases left in between. CDR3 sequence reads: CASSLYNTDTQYF. CDR3 nucleotides: TGTGCCAGCAGCTTATATAACACAGATACGCAGTATTTT. The whole variable domain, filled in from reference TRBV7-3 and TRBJ2-3, reads GAGVSQTPSNKVTEKGKYVELRCDPISGHTALYWYRQSLGQGPEFLIYFQGTGAADDSGLPNDRFFAVRPEGSVSTLKIQRTERGDSAVYLCASSLYNTDTQYFGPGTRLTVL.

This clonotype was counted a few times. This rearrangement joins TRBV9 to TRBJ2-2, with 9 bases identical to TRBD2. The CDR3 spans 16 residues. Germline trimming cut 0 bases from V and 4 bases from J; bases unmatched to any gene: 4. Per the germline V gene, CDR1 is SGDLS and CDR2 is YYNGEE. CDR3 coding DNA: TGTGCCAGCAGCGTAGGGCTAGCGGGGCCCACCGGGGAGCTGTTTTTT. Translation: CASSVGLAGPTGELFF.